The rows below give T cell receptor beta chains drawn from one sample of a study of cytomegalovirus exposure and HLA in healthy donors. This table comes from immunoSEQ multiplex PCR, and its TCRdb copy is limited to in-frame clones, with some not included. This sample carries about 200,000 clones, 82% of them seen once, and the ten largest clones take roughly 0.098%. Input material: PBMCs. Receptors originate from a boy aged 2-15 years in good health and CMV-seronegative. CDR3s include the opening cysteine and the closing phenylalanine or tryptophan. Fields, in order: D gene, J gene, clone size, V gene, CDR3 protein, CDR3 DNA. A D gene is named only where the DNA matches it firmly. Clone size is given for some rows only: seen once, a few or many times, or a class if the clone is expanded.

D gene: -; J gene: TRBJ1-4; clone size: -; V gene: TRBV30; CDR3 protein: CAWSGGATNEKLFF; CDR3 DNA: TGTGCCTGGAGTGGGGGGGCAACTAATGAAAAACTGTTTTTT
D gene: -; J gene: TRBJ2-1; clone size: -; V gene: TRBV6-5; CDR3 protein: CASNSRSSYNEQFF; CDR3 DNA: TGTGCCAGCAATTCGAGGAGCTCCTACAATGAGCAGTTCTTC
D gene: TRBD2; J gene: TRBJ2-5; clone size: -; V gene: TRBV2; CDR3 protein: CASSTGTNQETQYF; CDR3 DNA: TGTGCCAGCAGTACCGGGACTAACCAAGAGACCCAGTACTTC
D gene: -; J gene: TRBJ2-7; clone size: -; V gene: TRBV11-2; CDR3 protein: CASSLDRVVPYEQYF; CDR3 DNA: TGTGCCAGCAGCTTAGATCGTGTAGTCCCCTACGAGCAGTACTTC
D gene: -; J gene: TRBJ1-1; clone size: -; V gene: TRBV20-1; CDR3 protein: CSATRYTEAFF; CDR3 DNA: TGCAGTGCTACGAGGTACACTGAAGCTTTCTTT
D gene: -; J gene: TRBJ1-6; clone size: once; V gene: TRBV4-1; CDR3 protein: CASSPGRGNRSPLHF; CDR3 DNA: TGCGCCAGCAGCCCCGGCAGGGGTAATCGATCACCCCTCCACTTT
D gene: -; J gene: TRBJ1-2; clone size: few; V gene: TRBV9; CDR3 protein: CASSEWPGTRYGYTF; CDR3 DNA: TGTGCCAGCAGCGAATGGCCCGGGACAAGATATGGCTACACCTTC
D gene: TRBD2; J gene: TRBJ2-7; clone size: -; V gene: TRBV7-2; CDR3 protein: CASSSQAAGGTYEQYF; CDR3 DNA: TGTGCCAGCAGCTCCCAGGCAGCGGGGGGCACCTACGAGCAGTACTTC
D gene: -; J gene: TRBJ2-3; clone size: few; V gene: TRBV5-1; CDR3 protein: CASSFGGATDTQYF; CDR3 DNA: TGCGCCAGCAGCTTTGGGGGGGCCACAGATACGCAGTATTTT
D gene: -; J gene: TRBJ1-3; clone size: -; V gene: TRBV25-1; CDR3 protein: CASSALRGNAGNTIYF; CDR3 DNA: TGTGCCAGCAGCGCCCTGAGAGGCAATGCTGGAAACACCATATATTTT
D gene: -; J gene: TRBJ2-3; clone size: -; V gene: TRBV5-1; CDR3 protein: CASSPPTSSTDTQYF; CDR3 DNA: TGCGCCAGCAGCCCCCCGACATCTAGCACAGATACGCAGTATTTT
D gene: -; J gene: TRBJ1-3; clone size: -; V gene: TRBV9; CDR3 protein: CASSSDPGVRSGNTIYF; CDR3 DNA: TGTGCCAGCAGCTCCGATCCGGGGGTCCGCTCTGGAAACACCATATATTTT
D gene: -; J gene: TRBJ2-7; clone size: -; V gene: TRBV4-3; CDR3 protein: CASSQARGYEQYF; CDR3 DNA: TGCGCCAGCAGCCAAGCCCGGGGCTACGAGCAGTACTTC
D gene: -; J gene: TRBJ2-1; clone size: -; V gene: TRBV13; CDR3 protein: CASSPLGGGDNEQFF; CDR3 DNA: TGTGCCAGCAGCCCCCTCGGCGGGGGCGACAATGAGCAGTTCTTC
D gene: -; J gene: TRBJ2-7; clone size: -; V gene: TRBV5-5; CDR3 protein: CASSLGRVTEQYF; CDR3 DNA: TGTGCCAGCAGCTTGGGGCGGGTAACCGAGCAGTACTTC
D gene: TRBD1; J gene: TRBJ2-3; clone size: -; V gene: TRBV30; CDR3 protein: CAWGRGLADTQYF; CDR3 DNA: TGTGCCTGGGGCAGGGGGTTGGCAGATACGCAGTATTTT
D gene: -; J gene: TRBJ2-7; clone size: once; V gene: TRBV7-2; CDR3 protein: CASSLGVRYEQYF; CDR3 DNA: TGTGCCAGCAGCTTAGGAGTTCGCTACGAGCAGTACTTC
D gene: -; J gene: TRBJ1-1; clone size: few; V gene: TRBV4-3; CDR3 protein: CASSQDRQNTEAFF; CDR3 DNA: TGCGCCAGCAGCCAAGACAGGCAGAACACTGAAGCTTTCTTT
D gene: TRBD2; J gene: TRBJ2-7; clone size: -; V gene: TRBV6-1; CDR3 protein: CASSEVGRVGEQYF; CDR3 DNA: TGTGCCAGCAGTGAAGTGGGGAGGGTGGGCGAGCAGTACTTC
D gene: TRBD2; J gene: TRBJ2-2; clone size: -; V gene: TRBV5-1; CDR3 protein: CASSPGGPNTGELFF; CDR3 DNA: TGCGCCAGCAGCCCGGGGGGGCCGAACACCGGGGAGCTGTTTTTT
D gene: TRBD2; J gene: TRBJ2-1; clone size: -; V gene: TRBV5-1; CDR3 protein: CASKPGTIAYNEQFF; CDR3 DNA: TGCGCCAGCAAGCCCGGGACTATCGCCTACAATGAGCAGTTCTTC
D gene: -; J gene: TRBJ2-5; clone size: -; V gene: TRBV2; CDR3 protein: CASSQYQETQYF; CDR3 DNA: TGTGCCAGCAGCCAGTACCAAGAGACCCAGTACTTC
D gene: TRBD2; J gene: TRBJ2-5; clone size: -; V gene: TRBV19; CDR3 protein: CASSMRGYGETQYF; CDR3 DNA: TGTGCCAGTAGTATGCGGGGGTACGGGGAGACCCAGTACTTC
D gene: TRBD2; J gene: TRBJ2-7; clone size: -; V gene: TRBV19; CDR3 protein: CASSIRGGLVEQYF; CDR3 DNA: TGTGCCAGTAGTATTCGGGGGGGCTTGGTCGAGCAGTACTTC
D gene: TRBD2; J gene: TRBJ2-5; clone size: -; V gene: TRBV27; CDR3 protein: CAVAGGPYQETQYF; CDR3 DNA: TGTGCCGTCGCGGGGGGGCCTTACCAAGAGACCCAGTACTTC
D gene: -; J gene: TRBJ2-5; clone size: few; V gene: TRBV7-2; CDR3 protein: CASSLVIGQAETQYF; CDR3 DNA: TGTGCCAGCAGCTTAGTGATAGGTCAGGCGGAGACCCAGTACTTC
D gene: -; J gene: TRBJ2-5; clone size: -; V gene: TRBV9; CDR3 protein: CASSGGGSGGETQYF; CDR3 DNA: TGTGCCAGCTCCGGGGGCGGGAGCGGAGGTGAGACCCAGTACTTC
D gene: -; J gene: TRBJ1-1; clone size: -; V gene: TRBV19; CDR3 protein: CASSILAGDSMNTEAFF; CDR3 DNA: TGTGCCAGTAGTATCTTGGCGGGGGATTCGATGAACACTGAAGCTTTCTTT
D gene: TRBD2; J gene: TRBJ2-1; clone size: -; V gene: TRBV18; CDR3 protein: CASSRLAGGPDEQFF; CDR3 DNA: TGTGCCAGCTCACGATTAGCGGGGGGGCCAGATGAGCAGTTCTTC
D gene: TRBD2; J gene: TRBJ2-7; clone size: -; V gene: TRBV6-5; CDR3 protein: CASSYLLAGGYEQYF; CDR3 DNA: TGTGCCAGCAGTTACCTACTAGCGGGGGGTTACGAGCAGTACTTC
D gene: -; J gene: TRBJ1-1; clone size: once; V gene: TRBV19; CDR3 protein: CASSIDYGSENTEAFF; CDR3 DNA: TGTGCCAGTAGTATAGATTATGGGAGCGAGAACACTGAAGCTTTCTTT
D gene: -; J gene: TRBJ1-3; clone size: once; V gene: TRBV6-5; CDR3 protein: CAASSSSSGNTIYF; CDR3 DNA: TGTGCCGCATCATCCTCGAGCTCTGGAAACACCATATATTTT
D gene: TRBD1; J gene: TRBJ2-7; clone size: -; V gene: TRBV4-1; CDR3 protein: CASSRDRGKGYEQYF; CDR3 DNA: TGCGCCAGCAGCCGAGACAGGGGGAAAGGCTACGAGCAGTACTTC
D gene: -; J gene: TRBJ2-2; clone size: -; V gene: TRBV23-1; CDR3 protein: CASSQIGGNTQASTGELFF; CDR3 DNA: TGCGCCAGCAGTCAAATCGGAGGGAATACACAAGCGTCTACCGGGGAGCTGTTTTTT
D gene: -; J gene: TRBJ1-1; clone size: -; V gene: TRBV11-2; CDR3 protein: CASSLNAGMNTEAFF; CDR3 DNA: TGTGCCAGCAGCTTAAACGCGGGGATGAACACTGAAGCTTTCTTT
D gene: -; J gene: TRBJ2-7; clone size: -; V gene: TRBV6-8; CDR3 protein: CASSYGKGRTNYEQYF; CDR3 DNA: TGTGCCAGCAGTTACGGTAAGGGCCGGACAAACTACGAGCAGTACTTC
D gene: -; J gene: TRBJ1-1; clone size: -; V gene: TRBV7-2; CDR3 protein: CASSLVSGGDNTEAFF; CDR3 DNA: TGTGCCAGCAGCTTAGTCTCGGGAGGGGACAACACTGAAGCTTTCTTT
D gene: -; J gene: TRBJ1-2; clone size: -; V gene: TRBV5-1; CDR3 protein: CASSLEGSEFYGYTF; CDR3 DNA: TGCGCCAGCAGCTTGGAAGGGAGCGAGTTCTATGGCTACACCTTC
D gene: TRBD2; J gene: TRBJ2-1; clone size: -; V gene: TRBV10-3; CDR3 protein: CAIRTSGDNEQFF; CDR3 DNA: TGTGCCATCAGGACTAGCGGGGACAATGAGCAGTTCTTC
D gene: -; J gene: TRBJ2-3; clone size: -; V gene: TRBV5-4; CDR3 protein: CASSPWGSGTDTQYF; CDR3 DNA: TGTGCCAGCAGCCCGTGGGGCTCGGGTACAGATACGCAGTATTTT
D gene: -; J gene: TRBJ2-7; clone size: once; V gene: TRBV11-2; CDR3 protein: CASSSFGTPLYEQYF; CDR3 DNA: TGTGCCAGCAGCTCATTCGGGACACCCTTATACGAGCAGTACTTC
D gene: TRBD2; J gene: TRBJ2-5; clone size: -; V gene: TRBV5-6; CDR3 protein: CASSLGLAGSGYETQYF; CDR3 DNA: TGTGCCAGCAGCTTAGGACTAGCGGGGTCGGGGTATGAGACCCAGTACTTC
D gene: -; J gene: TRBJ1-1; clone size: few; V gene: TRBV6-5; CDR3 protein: CASRGTSNTEAFF; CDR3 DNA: TGTGCCAGCAGGGGGACAAGCAACACTGAAGCTTTCTTT
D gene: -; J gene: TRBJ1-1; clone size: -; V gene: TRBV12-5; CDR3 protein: CASGSPTAGTAFF; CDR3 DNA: TGTGCTAGTGGTTCACCCACGGCGGGGACAGCTTTCTTT
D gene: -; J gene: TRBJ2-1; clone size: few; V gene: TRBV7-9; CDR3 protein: CASSFRDNEQFF; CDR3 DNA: TGTGCCAGCAGCTTTCGGGACAATGAGCAGTTCTTC